A selection of T cell receptor beta chains follows, all from one sample in a study of cytomegalovirus exposure and HLA in healthy donors. Sequenced by immunoSEQ multiplex PCR; TCRdb stores in-frame clones only, minus some. The table shows 200,000 to 250,000 clones, with roughly 88% occurring only once. The sequencing sample was made of PBMCs. The source is a woman in her 30s in good health and CMV-seropositive. The CDR3 runs from the conserved cysteine through the conserved F or W.

>TRBV6-6|15
CASSPIAGVLGEQYF
>TRBV4-3|17
CASSQDLGTSPYNEQFF
>TRBV7-9|17
CASSHPGTGPWNTEAFF
>TRBV30|15
CAWTQRRLKNTEAFF
>TRBV11-2|17
CASSFLGSGRSSYEQYF
>TRBV30|14
CAWRGAGGSETQYF
>TRBV27|22
CASMSNVFLVGPGQGKSYEQYF
>TRBV25-1|13
CASSDGGSYEQYF
>TRBV27|14
CASSRQGRNEKLFF
>TRBV7-9|14
CASSLAPAPNGYTF
>TRBV4-1|15
CASSQALRGIYGYTF
>TRBV20-1|9
CSAERGYTF
>TRBV30|10
CAWMREKLFF
>TRBV7-9|16
CASSISWDRDYTEAFF
>TRBV11-3|15
CASSPRQVLSDTQYF
>TRBV18|14
CASSPTSGIYEQYF
>TRBV19|15
CASSIPGRGNQPQHF
>TRBV27|15
CASSLSYPANTEAFF
>TRBV12-5|14
CASGLETGRTEAFF
>TRBV5-1|14
CASSFLTANYGYTF
>TRBV6-1|14
CASSEQVSPDTQYF
>TRBV7-2|15
CASRLRTDGRYEQYF
>TRBV9|17
CASAETSGKGMTGELFF
>TRBV27|13
CASSRNRISEQFF
>TRBV27|15
CASSLFSGRADTQYF
>TRBV2|14
CASNAWQGNYGYTF
>TRBV10-3|13
CAISGTVNTEAFF
>TRBV9|12
CASSEGQAELFF
>TRBV2|14
CASSVEGGKETQYF
>TRBV7-3|14
CASSLLGADTEAFF
>TRBV7-8|17
CASSQHVDRGGWETQYF
>TRBV30|11
CAWTNRDEQYF
>TRBV28|12
CASTDVKETQYF
>TRBV10-3|15
CAISQLGSGANVLTF
>TRBV27|13
CASRGVSRVEAFF
>TRBV2|14
CASSEALRGTEAFF
>TRBV5-1|14
CASRGTANTGELFF
>TRBV5-1|13
CASSFTSGFEQFF
>TRBV27|14
CASSQGAVNTEAFF
>TRBV28|14
CASTLGGQINEQFF